A single sample gave rise to the 27 T cell receptor beta chains below, sequenced in a study of blood T cell repertoires in COVID-19. Measured with immunoSEQ multiplex PCR; TCRdb has only the in-frame clones, and not every one. The profile shows 250,000 to 350,000 clones, less than 85% of them singletons. Sequenced: peripheral blood. Every receptor here comes from a human donor with COVID-19, enrolled during active disease. The donor label of this sample is uncertain.

The CDR3 DNA sequence: TGTGCCAGCAGCCCGGCGGGACTGCACAATGAGCAGTTCTTC. Translation gives CASSPAGLHNEQFF. This chain joins TRBV7-3 and TRBJ2-1; a possible D gene is TRBD2 (6 bases). The CDR3 is 14 amino acids. Per germline, CDR1 SGHTA and CDR2 FQGTGA. V shed 5 bases and J shed 5 bases, with 13 bases lying between them.

This clone has ten or more counts. The DNA of the CDR3 is TGTGCCAGCAGCCGGGACAGCTCCAACATTCAGTACTTC. This translates into CASSRDSSNIQYF. This sequence joins TRBV6-5 and TRBJ2-4; 7 bases line up with TRBD1. Trimming cost V 6 bases and J 7 bases; bases outside gene matches: 6. Per germline, CDR1 MNHEY and CDR2 SVGAGI. CDR3 size: 13 residues.

V and J are TRBV18 and TRBJ1-1; no definite D call. CDR3 length: 14 amino acids. Germline CDR1 KGHSH, CDR2 LQKENI. Trimming removed 3 bases at V and 1 base at J, with 9 bases between. This CDR3 reads CASSPDRGNTEAFF. The CDR3, as DNA: TGTGCCAGCTCACCTGACCGGGGGAACACTGAAGCTTTCTTT.

CDR3 in amino acids: CSVKMGLAGTYNEQFF. CDR3 DNA: TGCAGCGTTAAGATGGGGCTAGCGGGAACCTACAATGAGCAGTTCTTC. The chain couples TRBV29-1 to TRBJ2-1, with 9 bases aligning to TRBD2. CDR1 and CDR2 (germline): SQVTM, ANQGSEA. The J segment lost 2 bases and the V segment lost 5 bases, leaving 10 bases of the junction unmatched. CDR3 size: 16 residues.

The CDR3 DNA reads TGTGCCAGTAGCCCCCGGACTAGCGGGACATCGTACCAAGAGACCCAGTACTTC. Its protein is CASSPRTSGTSYQETQYF. The chain combines TRBV19 with TRBJ2-5, with TRBD2 identical over 12 bases. Unmatched junction bases numbered 11, after V lost 6 bases and J lost 0 bases. CDR3 length: 18 residues. The V gene's germline CDR1 is LNHDA and CDR2 SQIVND (reference sequence).

The V call is TRBV5-1, the J call TRBJ1-6; D uncertain. The ends were cut back, 7 bases at V and 2 bases at J, with 13 bases in the middle. Germline assignment: CDR1 SGHRS and CDR2 YFSETQ. The CDR3 covers 15 residues. In DNA, the CDR3 is TGCGCCAGCGCTCTCGGGAGACCCTATAATTCACCCCTCCACTTT. Its protein is CASALGRPYNSPLHF.

Concerning this clone itself: Other DNA sequences from this sample encode an identical CDR3 as well. The V call is TRBV9, the J call TRBJ2-1, with 7 bases matching TRBD2. Germline V gene data show CDR1 as SGDLS and CDR2 as YYNGEE. This CDR3 is 15 amino acids long. V was clipped by 2 bases and J by 3 bases; unmatched bases: 5. The CDR3 region is CASSVAGVGYNEQFF. DNA for the CDR3: TGTGCCAGCAGCGTTGCGGGAGTGGGCTACAATGAGCAGTTCTTC.

The chain carries TRBV20-1 and TRBJ2-3; no reliable D call. Trimming shortened V by 6 bases and J by 2 bases, and 6 bases separated the two germline ends. Per the germline V gene, CDR1 is DFQATT and CDR2 is SNEGSKA (reference sequence). The CDR3 is made up of 11 amino acids. CDR3 residues: CSADNTDTQYF. The CDR3 nucleotides read TGCAGTGCAGACAACACAGATACGCAGTATTTT.

The chain joins TRBV18 to TRBJ1-1, with 8 nucleotides matching TRBD1. Unmatched junction bases numbered 11, after V lost 5 bases and J lost 0 bases. The CDR3 totals 17 residues. Looked up from germline, CDR1 is KGHSH and CDR2 is LQKENI. The CDR3, as DNA: TGTGCCAGCTCATCAGGGGGCGAGGTTGAAATGAACACTGAAGCTTTCTTT. Translated: CASSSGGEVEMNTEAFF.

The rearrangement joins TRBV19 to TRBJ1-1, with D hard to call. The CDR3 runs 14 residues. CDR1 is LNHDA, CDR2 SQIVND, per germline (reference sequence). Deletions cut 2 bases from V and 3 bases from J, with 10 bases between. The CDR3 loop reads CASSILGGHTEAFF. CDR3 DNA: TGTGCCAGTAGTATACTTGGAGGGCACACTGAAGCTTTCTTT. Based on the CDR3 plus reference TRBV19 and TRBJ1-1, the full variable domain is DGGITQSPKYLFRKEGQNVTLSCEQNLNHDAMYWYRQDPGQGLRLIYYSQIVNDFQKGDIAEGYSVSREKKESFPLTVTSAQKNPTAFYLCASSILGGHTEAFFGQGTRLTVV.

This chain connects TRBV5-6 to TRBJ2-7, with 8 bases matching TRBD2. The germline V gene encodes CDR1 SGHDT and CDR2 YYEEEE. V lost 4 bases and J lost 2; bases outside the gene matches: 5. The CDR3 sequence is 14 residues long. The CDR3 sequence is CASSISGTPYEQYF. The CDR3 coding sequence is TGTGCCAGCAGCATTAGCGGGACCCCCTACGAGCAGTACTTC.

This rearrangement joins TRBV19 to TRBJ2-7, with D maybe TRBD1 (5 bases). V was cut by 1 base and J by 6 bases, with 10 bases left in between. Germline V CDR1 and CDR2: LNHDA, SQIVND (reference sequence). The CDR3 runs to 13 residues. The CDR3 region has the DNA TGTGCCAGTAGTATAGGGGGCGCAGTCGAGCAGTACTTC. Protein sequence: CASSIGGAVEQYF.

The CDR3 spells CAWGRTAAYGYTF. The CDR3 coding sequence is TGTGCCTGGGGTCGGACAGCCGCATATGGCTACACCTTC. The chain is built from TRBV30 and TRBJ1-2; a possible D gene is TRBD1 (6 bases). CDR3 size: 13 residues. V was pared by 5 bases and J by 5 bases, with 15 bases between. Looked up from germline, CDR1 is GTSNPN and CDR2 is SVGIG (reference sequence).

The genes are TRBV15 and TRBJ1-1; tentatively, D is TRBD1 (5 bases). Germline-derived CDR1 and CDR2 are LNHNV and YYDKDF (reference sequence). V shed 0 bases and J shed 7 bases, with 15 bases lying between them. CDR3 length equals 15 residues. The CDR3 nucleotides are TGTGCCACCAGCAGAGATTTTATCAGGGAGGGTGAAGCTTTCTTT. It codes for CATSRDFIREGEAFF.

The chain couples TRBV7-9 to TRBJ2-1; a weak D match, TRBD1 (6 bases). The length of the CDR3 is 13 residues. The V end was cut by 5 bases, the J end by 8 bases, with 13 bases between. The germline V gene encodes CDR1 SEHNR and CDR2 FQNEAQ (reference sequence). CDR3 nucleotide sequence: TGTGCCAGCAGCCGTACAGGGTACTATGAGCAGTTCTTC. This translates into CASSRTGYYEQFF. The full variable domain, rest sourced from reference TRBV7-9 and TRBJ2-1, is DTGVSQNPRHKITKRGQNVTFRCDPISEHNRLYWYRQTLGQGPEFLTYFQNEAQLEKSRLLSDRFSAERPKGSFSTLEIQRTEQGDSAMYLCASSRTGYYEQFFGPGTRLTVL.

The J gene is TRBJ1-2, the V gene TRBV29-1, with 7 bases lining up with TRBD1. This CDR3 has 12 residues. Germline V gene lookup returns CDR1 SQVTM and CDR2 ANQGSEA. V gave up 8 bases and J gave up 4 bases; unmatched junction bases: 7. DNA for the CDR3: TGCAGCTTACGGGACAGCACCTATGGCTACACCTTC. Its translation is CSLRDSTYGYTF.

This rearrangement joins TRBV6-5 to TRBJ2-5; D is possibly TRBD2 (7 bases). This CDR3 comprises 14 residues. V lost 5 bases, J lost 4 bases, and 14 bases lay in between. Germline V CDR1 and CDR2: MNHEY, SVGAGI. The CDR3 spells CASSRGGERETQYF. In DNA, the CDR3 is TGTGCCAGCAGTAGGGGGGGCGAGCGAGAGACCCAGTACTTC.

This clone was picked up one time. The rearrangement joins TRBV5-1 to TRBJ2-7, with 8 bases identical to TRBD1. The V segment lost 7 bases and the J segment 1 base; nucleotides outside the gene matches: 13. This CDR3 region has 16 residues. The germline gives CDR1 SGHRS, CDR2 YFSETQ. The CDR3 DNA reads as TGCGCCAGCCCACCATCCTCAAGGGACAGGTCCTACGAGCAGTACTTC. As protein: CASPPSSRDRSYEQYF.

The rearrangement links TRBV2 to TRBJ2-1, with D maybe TRBD1 (6 bases). V was pared by 3 bases and J by 7 bases, with 19 bases between. There are 16 residues in the CDR3. Looked up from germline, CDR1 is SNHLY and CDR2 is FYNNEI. This CDR3 is CASSEMRSGERNEQFF. The CDR3 DNA is TGTGCCAGCAGTGAGATGAGGTCAGGGGAAAGGAATGAGCAGTTCTTC.

The chain combines TRBV30 with TRBJ2-4; 8 bases match TRBD2. V lost 0 bases to trimming and J lost 8 bases; unmatched junction nucleotides: 3. The CDR3 is made up of 13 amino acids. From germline, CDR1 is GTSNPN and CDR2 SVGIG (reference sequence). The CDR3 DNA reads as TGTGCCTGGAGTGTGAGCGGGAGTTACATTCAGTACTTC. Translated: CAWSVSGSYIQYF. Full variable domain (outside the CDR3, taken from reference TRBV30 and TRBJ2-4): SQTIHQWPATLVQPVGSPLSLECTVEGTSNPNLYWYRQAAGRGLQLLFYSVGIGQISSEVPQNLSASRPQDRQFILSSKKLLLSDSGFYLCAWSVSGSYIQYFGAGTRLSVL.

The V gene is TRBV18, the J gene TRBJ1-4; no reliable D call. This CDR3 has 16 residues. Germline assignment: CDR1 KGHSH and CDR2 LQKENI. V was pared by 1 base and J by 0 bases, with 9 bases between. CDR3 amino acids: CASSPLGAATNEKLFF. DNA of the CDR3: TGTGCCAGCTCACCACTGGGCGCAGCAACTAATGAAAAACTGTTTTTT.

The CDR3 loop is CASSPGTGVGDTEAFF. For the CDR3, the DNA is TGTGCCAGCAGTCCCGGGACAGGGGTTGGGGACACTGAAGCTTTCTTT. The chain has TRBV28 and TRBJ1-1; 10 bases line up with TRBD1. The CDR3 covers 16 residues. V shed 5 bases and J 3 bases; nucleotides not matched to a gene: 9. The germline V gene has CDR1 MDHEN and CDR2 SYDVKM. The complete variable domain, with remaining parts taken from reference TRBV28 and TRBJ1-1, reads DVKVTQSSRYLVKRTGEKVFLECVQDMDHENMFWYRQDPGLGLRLIYFSYDVKMKEKGDIPEGYSVSREKKERFSLILESASTNQTSMYLCASSPGTGVGDTEAFFGQGTRLTVV.

This chain uses TRBV29-1 with TRBJ1-1, with D tentatively TRBD1 (6 bases). With 7 bases removed from V and 1 base from J, the gap between germline ends came to 10 bases. The CDR3 covers 12 residues. The V gene's germline CDR1 is SQVTM and CDR2 ANQGSEA. The CDR3 region is CSGADRNTEAFF. The CDR3 bases are TGCAGCGGGGCGGACAGGAACACTGAAGCTTTCTTT.

This clone was detected once. The chain couples TRBV3-1 (or the pseudogene TRBV3-2) to TRBJ1-2; no clear D gene. The germline V gene encodes CDR1 LGHDT and CDR2 YNNKEL (reference sequence). V was cut by 0 bases and J by 5 bases, with 13 bases left in between. The CDR3 has 15 amino acids. The CDR3 sequence is CASSQDPSPGYGYTF. In nucleotides, the CDR3 is TGTGCCAGCAGCCAAGACCCCTCCCCGGGGTATGGCTACACCTTC.

The chain combines TRBV7-8 with TRBJ2-1, with D tentatively TRBD2 (6 bases). The germline V and J ends were trimmed by 1 base and 5 bases, with 12 bases remaining between them. Per germline, CDR1 SGHVS and CDR2 FQNEAQ. This CDR3 has 15 residues. The CDR3 DNA is TGTGCCAGCAGCTTAGGTTTTCGCGGGGACAATGAGCAGTTCTTC. Amino acids: CASSLGFRGDNEQFF.

This clone has a single count. The chain recombines TRBV20-1 with TRBJ2-7; 8 bases agree with TRBD2. J lost 7 bases, V lost 5 bases, and 4 bases had no gene match. This CDR3 is built from 11 residues. CDR1 and CDR2 (germline): DFQATT, SNEGSKA (reference sequence). The CDR3 nucleotides read TGCAGTGCTGCCGGGACTAGTGAGCAGTACTTC. Translating it yields CSAAGTSEQYF.

The chain recombines TRBV2 with TRBJ2-7, with a tentative D call TRBD1 (5 bases). Deletions cut 5 bases from V and 6 bases from J, with 14 bases between. In germline, CDR1 is SNHLY, CDR2 FYNNEI. The CDR3 spans 13 residues. The CDR3 nucleotides are TGTGCCAGCAGTACAGGAATAGGGCTCGAGCAGTACTTC. This gives the protein CASSTGIGLEQYF.